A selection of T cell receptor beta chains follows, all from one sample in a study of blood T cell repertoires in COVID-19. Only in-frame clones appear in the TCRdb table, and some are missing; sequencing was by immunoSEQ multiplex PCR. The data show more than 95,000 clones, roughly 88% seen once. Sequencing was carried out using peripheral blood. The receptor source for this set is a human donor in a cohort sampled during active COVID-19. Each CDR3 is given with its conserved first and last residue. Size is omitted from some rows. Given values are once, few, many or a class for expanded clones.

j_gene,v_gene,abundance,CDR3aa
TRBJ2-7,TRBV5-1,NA,CASSLVREPYEQYF
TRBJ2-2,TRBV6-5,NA,CASRQSNTGELFF
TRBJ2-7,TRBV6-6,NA,CASSYSGSTSYEQYF
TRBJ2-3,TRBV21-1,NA,CASSSCSGGAVPDTQYF
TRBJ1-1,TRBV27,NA,CATLSVRGPFF
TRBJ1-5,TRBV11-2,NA,CASSLTGSGPQHF
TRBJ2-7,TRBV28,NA,CASSPGTGVAYEQYF
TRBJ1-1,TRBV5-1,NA,CASSLIQGANTEAFF
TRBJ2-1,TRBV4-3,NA,CASSQALAGWGRSYNEQFF
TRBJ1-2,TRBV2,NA,CASSLRTGVSYGYTF
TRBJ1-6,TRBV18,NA,CASSPDRDNSPLHF
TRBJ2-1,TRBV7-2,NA,CASSLRTSGGTYNEQFF
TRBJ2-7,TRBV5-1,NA,CASSLDLDGTYEQYF
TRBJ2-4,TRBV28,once,CASSSPGGAKNIQYF
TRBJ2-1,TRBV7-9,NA,CASSLKVTGANEQFF
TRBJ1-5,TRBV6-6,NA,CASTYRGFNQPQHF
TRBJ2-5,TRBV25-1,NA,CASSEAGGGETQYF
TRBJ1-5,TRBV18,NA,CASSPGSYSNQPQHF
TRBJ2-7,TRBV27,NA,CASSYRRGSLYEQYF
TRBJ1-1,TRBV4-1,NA,CASSQGGQIMNTEAFF
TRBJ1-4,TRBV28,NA,CASSLAQGGEKLFF
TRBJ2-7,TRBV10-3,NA,CAISEGRAGLSYEQYF
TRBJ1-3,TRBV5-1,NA,CASSFGSSGNTIYF
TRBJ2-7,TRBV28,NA,CASSLGAGGVNEQYF
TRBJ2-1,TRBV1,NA,CTSSPTGGGDNEQFF
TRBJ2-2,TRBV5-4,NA,CASSVELRAGELFF
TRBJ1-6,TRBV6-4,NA,CASRASGTGSSPLHF
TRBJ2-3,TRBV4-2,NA,CASSALEAGGDTQYF
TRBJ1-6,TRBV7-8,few,CASSRRAAGTESYNSPLHF
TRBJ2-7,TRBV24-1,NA,CATSEEGSYEQYF
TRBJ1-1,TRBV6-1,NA,CASSEMRSLPPNTEAFF
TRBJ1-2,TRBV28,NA,CASSSPGRGGVIYGYTF
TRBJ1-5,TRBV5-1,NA,CASSPGGANQPQHF
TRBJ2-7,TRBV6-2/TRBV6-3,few,CASSRNRGRQEQYF
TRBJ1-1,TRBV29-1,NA,CSALRPLNTEAFF
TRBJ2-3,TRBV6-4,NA,CASSDSSGGTDTQYF
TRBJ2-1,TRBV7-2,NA,CATERRDYNEQFF
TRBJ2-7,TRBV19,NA,CASKPTGQVPYEQYF
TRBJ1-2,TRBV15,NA,CATSSRDRGNYGYTF
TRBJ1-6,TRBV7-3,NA,CASSLRRQGSSYNSPLHF
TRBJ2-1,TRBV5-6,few,CASSTGASYNEQFF
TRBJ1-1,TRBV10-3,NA,CAISGSPKGHSNTEAFF
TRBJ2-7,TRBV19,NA,CASSRTGTGSYEQYF
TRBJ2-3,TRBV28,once,CASSLGGAGSSTDTQYF
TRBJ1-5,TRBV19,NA,CASSPRDFNQPQHF
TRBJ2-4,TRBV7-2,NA,CASSLTLQNIQYF
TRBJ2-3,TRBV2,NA,CASSIMPGASTDTQYF
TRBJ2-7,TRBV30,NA,CAGDRGYEQYF
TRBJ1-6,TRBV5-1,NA,CASSKTGGIQSPLHF
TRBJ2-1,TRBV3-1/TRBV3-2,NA,CASSQGLAGHEQFF
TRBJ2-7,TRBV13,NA,CASSSRLAGVYEQYF
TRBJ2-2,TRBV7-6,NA,CASSLRTSGSRGELFF
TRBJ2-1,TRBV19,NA,CASRTSGSRNEQFF
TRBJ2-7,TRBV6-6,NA,CASSPRSYEQYF
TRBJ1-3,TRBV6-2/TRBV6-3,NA,CASSLQTGLSGNTIYF
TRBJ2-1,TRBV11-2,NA,CASSLIRGTGREQFF
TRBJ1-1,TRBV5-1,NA,CASSQLRMTEAFF
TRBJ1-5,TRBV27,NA,CASSKRTGGQPQHF